What follows are 13 T cell receptor beta chains derived from one specimen sequenced in a study of cytomegalovirus exposure and HLA in healthy donors. With 60 Vbeta and 13 Jbeta primers, the PCR was carried out. TCRdb keeps only in-frame clones here, not all; method: immunoSEQ multiplex PCR. The sample consists of 25,000 to 30,000 clones, approximately 70% of them appearing once. Material: PBMCs. Source of these receptors: a woman aged 45 to 65 in good health and CMV-seronegative.

The genes are TRBV12-5 and TRBJ2-5; a weak D match, TRBD2 (5 bases). This CDR3 is 14 amino acids long. V gave up 0 bases and J gave up 4 bases, with 9 bases separating them. CDR1 LGHNT and CDR2 FRNRAP come from the germline V gene. Written as DNA, the CDR3 is TGTGCTAGTGGTTTGGTGGACTGGGGAGAGACCCAGTACTTC. Protein product: CASGLVDWGETQYF. The whole variable domain, remainder taken from reference TRBV12-5 and TRBJ2-5, is DARVTQTPRHKVTEMGQEVTMRCQPILGHNTVFWYRQTMMQGLELLAYFRNRAPLDDSGMPKDRFSAEMPDATLATLKIQPSEPRDSAVYFCASGLVDWGETQYFGPGTRLLVL.

For the CDR3, the DNA is TGTGCCAGCACCAAACAGGGGAGTTACACTGAAGCTTTCTTT. It translates to CASTKQGSYTEAFF. V is TRBV27 and J is TRBJ1-1, with 7 bases identical to TRBD1. The J segment lost 3 bases and the V segment lost 7 bases, leaving 8 bases of the junction unmatched. This CDR3 spans 14 amino acids. In germline, CDR1 is MNHEY, CDR2 SMNVEV (reference sequence).

V is TRBV5-4 and J is TRBJ1-1, with 7 bases fitting TRBD1. CDR3 size: 16 residues. The germline V gene encodes CDR1 SGHNT and CDR2 YYREEE (reference sequence). V lost 4 bases and J lost 4; bases outside the gene matches: 13. CDR3 in DNA: TGTGCCAGCAGCACCCGACAGGGAGGAAGGCGCACTGAAGCTTTCTTT. Translated, it gives CASSTRQGGRRTEAFF. Drawing the rest from reference TRBV5-4 and TRBJ1-1, the complete variable domain is ETGVTQSPTHLIKTRGQQVTLRCSSQSGHNTVSWYQQALGQGPQFIFQYYREEENGRGNFPPRFSGLQFPNYSSELNVNALELDDSALYLCASSTRQGGRRTEAFFGQGTRLTVV.

The chain recombines TRBV6-1 with TRBJ1-5, with 7 bases matching TRBD1. In germline, CDR1 is MNHNS, CDR2 SASEGT. V trimming: 4 bases; J trimming: 7 bases; junction bases outside the gene matches: 7. The CDR3 extends over 14 amino acids. The CDR3 nucleotides read TGTGCCAGCAGTGGAGGGGGCGCGGGACAGCCCCAGCATTTT. Amino acid sequence: CASSGGGAGQPQHF.

V and J are TRBV7-8 and TRBJ2-7; 10 bases are shared with TRBD1. This CDR3 is 14 amino acids long. CDR1 and CDR2 from the germline V gene are SGHVS and FQNEAQ. The V and J ends lost 5 bases and 7 bases, in that order; junction bases with no gene match: 8. The CDR3 region has the DNA TGTGCCAGCAGCGGCGGGACAGGGGATCGGGAGCAGTACTTC. Its translation: CASSGGTGDREQYF.

This clone showed up just a few times. The rearrangement links TRBV29-1 to TRBJ2-1; no clear D gene. V was pared by 5 bases and J by 9 bases, with 14 bases between. This CDR3 is 12 amino acids long. From germline, CDR1 is SQVTM and CDR2 ANQGSEA. The CDR3 here is CSVQVSLGEQFF. The CDR3 DNA is TGCAGCGTTCAGGTTTCCCTGGGTGAGCAGTTCTTC.

This chain uses TRBV15 with TRBJ2-7; tentatively, D is TRBD1 (6 bases). The germline CDR1 and CDR2 sequences are LNHNV and YYDKDF (reference sequence). The CDR3 spans 15 residues. Trimming cost V 2 bases and J 3 bases, with 14 bases left between them. The CDR3 region has the DNA TGTGCCACCAGCAGACGGGACAAGGTTTACTACGAGCAGTACTTC. Translated, it gives CATSRRDKVYYEQYF.

This rearrangement joins TRBV4-1 to TRBJ2-7; 7 bases match TRBD1. Germline values: CDR1 MGHRA, CDR2 YSYEKL. The CDR3 extends over 16 amino acids. The V segment lost 0 bases and the J segment 7 bases; nucleotides outside the gene matches: 12. In DNA, the CDR3 is TGCGCCAGCAGCCAAGATTTCAGGACAGGCGCACGGGAGCAGTACTTC. This codes for CASSQDFRTGAREQYF.

The chain uses TRBV11-2 and TRBJ1-5; 10 bases are shared with TRBD1. Germline loops: CDR1 SGHAT, CDR2 FQNNGV. J gave up 5 bases and V 5 bases, and 3 bases lay outside the gene matches. The CDR3 consists of 14 residues. The CDR3 here is CASSQGTGDQPQHF. The CDR3, as DNA: TGTGCCAGCAGCCAAGGGACAGGGGATCAGCCCCAGCATTTT.

The rearrangement joins TRBV6-5 to TRBJ1-6; D might be TRBD1 (6 bases). Trimming cost V 2 bases and J 2 bases, with 10 bases left between them. Per the germline V gene, CDR1 is MNHEY and CDR2 is SVGAGI. The CDR3 length is 16 residues. CDR3: CASSYRDTAYNSPLHF. CDR3 bases: TGTGCCAGCAGTTACCGGGACACTGCCTATAATTCACCCCTCCACTTT.

CDR3: CAWSARRYKHHYRGNYGYTF. Here the CDR3 DNA reads TGTGCCTGGAGTGCAAGGCGCTATAAACACCATTACAGGGGGAACTATGGCTACACCTTC. The chain joins TRBV30 to TRBJ1-2; 8 nucleotides align to TRBD1. The length of the CDR3 is 20 residues. After removal of 1 base from V and 2 bases from J, the junction contained 21 bases not matched to a gene. Germline V gene data show CDR1 as GTSNPN and CDR2 as SVGIG (reference sequence).

The J gene is TRBJ1-6, the V gene TRBV6-1, with D unclear. With 7 bases removed from V and 7 bases from J, the gap between germline ends came to 11 bases. Germline values: CDR1 MNHNS, CDR2 SASEGT. There are 13 residues in the CDR3. The CDR3 reads CASIAVLNSPLHF. CDR3 DNA: TGTGCCAGCATCGCGGTTCTAAATTCACCCCTCCACTTT.

The rearrangement links TRBV19 to TRBJ2-6, with TRBD1 matching over 7 bases. This CDR3 has 13 amino acids. Trimming at V came to 8 bases and at J to 2 bases, leaving 0 bases not matched to a gene. Germline V CDR1 and CDR2: LNHDA, SQIVND (reference sequence). In DNA form, the CDR3 reads TGTGCCAGTCAGGGGGCTGGGGCCAACGTCCTGACTTTC. It translates to CASQGAGANVLTF.